Each of the 24 T cell receptor beta chains below was sequenced from the same sample in a study of cytomegalovirus exposure and HLA in healthy donors. Vbeta (60) and Jbeta (13) primers were used in the PCR. Clones were read by immunoSEQ multiplex PCR, and TCRdb kept only the in-frame ones, dropping some. The sample table sets out fewer than 70,000 clones. The specimen sequenced was PBMCs. The source of these receptors is a woman in her late teens or twenties in good health and CMV-seronegative.

The chain has TRBV19 and TRBJ1-2, with 11 bases identical to TRBD1. Unmatched junction bases numbered 6, after V lost 3 bases and J lost 0 bases. Germline CDR1 and CDR2: LNHDA and SQIVND (reference sequence). This CDR3 is built from 17 residues. CDR3 nucleotides: TGTGCCAGTAGTATGAGGACAGGGGGCGAATCTAACTATGGCTACACCTTC. Translation gives CASSMRTGGESNYGYTF.

The chain combines TRBV6-1 with TRBJ2-7; TRBD1 matches 8 bases. V shed 1 base, J shed 3 bases, and the junction held 8 bases outside the gene matches. The CDR3 consists of 16 residues. Germline V gives CDR1 MNHNS, CDR2 SASEGT. CDR3 region: CASSEGAGGWIYEQYF. In DNA, the CDR3 is TGTGCCAGCAGTGAAGGAGCAGGGGGCTGGATCTACGAGCAGTACTTC.

According to its frequency, this clone is medium-sized. This sample also contains other DNA sequences that code for the same CDR3. V is TRBV6-4 and J is TRBJ2-3; 10 positions agree with TRBD2. J gave up 3 bases and V 0 bases, and 0 bases lay outside the gene matches. The CDR3 totals 15 residues. CDR1 is MRHNA, CDR2 SNTAGT, per germline. The CDR3 DNA reads TGTGCCAGCAGTGACTCTAGCGGGGGGACAGATACGCAGTATTTT. It codes for CASSDSSGGTDTQYF.

The genes are TRBV11-2 and TRBJ1-3; possibly TRBD1 for D (5 bases). This CDR3 has 15 amino acids. The V end lost 6 bases, the J end lost 0 bases, and 12 bases lay between the germline ends. Germline V gene lookup returns CDR1 SGHAT and CDR2 FQNNGV. The CDR3: CASRLGGTSGNTIYF. Here the CDR3 DNA reads TGTGCCAGCAGATTGGGGGGGACCTCTGGAAACACCATATATTTT.

The chain links TRBV11-2 to TRBJ2-7; 10 bases map to TRBD1. CDR3 size: 16 residues. CDR1 is SGHAT and CDR2 is FQNNGV in the germline V gene. Unmatched junction bases numbered 9, after V lost 4 bases and J lost 3 bases. The CDR3 is CASSSNRDRGLYEQYF. The CDR3 DNA follows: TGTGCCAGCAGCTCAAACCGGGACAGGGGCCTCTACGAGCAGTACTTC.

The chain couples TRBV4-2 to TRBJ1-5; the D gene is possibly TRBD1 (5 bases). Between the trimmed V and J ends, which lost 0 bases and 1 base, there was a span of 7 bases. The CDR3 length is 15 residues. In germline, CDR1 is LGHNA, CDR2 YNFKEQ. The CDR3 bases are TGTGCCAGCAGCCAAGAGAACAGGAGCAATCAGCCCCAGCATTTT. Translating gives CASSQENRSNQPQHF.

CDR3 DNA: TGCAGCGGCAGGGGGTTCGGGTACAATGAGCAGTTCTTC. It encodes CSGRGFGYNEQFF. This chain uses TRBV29-1 with TRBJ2-1, with 7 nucleotides matching TRBD1. V lost 7 bases to trimming and J lost 4 bases; unmatched junction nucleotides: 7. This CDR3 is built from 13 residues. CDR1 SQVTM and CDR2 ANQGSEA come from the germline V gene.

The chain carries TRBV29-1 and TRBJ2-4; no clear D. The CDR3 runs 13 residues. The germline CDR1 and CDR2 sequences are SQVTM and ANQGSEA. The germline V and J ends were trimmed by 6 bases and 0 bases, with 9 bases remaining between them. CDR3 region: CSVLTIAKNIQYF. In DNA, the CDR3 is TGCAGCGTCCTTACAATAGCCAAAAACATTCAGTACTTC.

The rearrangement joins TRBV4-1 to TRBJ1-1; a weak D match, TRBD1 (6 bases). This CDR3 spans 15 amino acids. V lost 2 bases, J lost 4 bases, and 14 bases lay in between. Germline CDR1 and CDR2: MGHRA and YSYEKL. CDR3 amino acids: CASSQQPGDGTEAFF. For the CDR3, the DNA is TGCGCCAGCAGCCAACAACCAGGGGACGGCACTGAAGCTTTCTTT.

V usage is TRBV2 and J usage is TRBJ1-1, with 10 bases lining up with TRBD1. The CDR3 consists of 14 residues. The ends lost 7 bases at V and 5 bases at J; junction bases unmatched: 7. CDR1 is SNHLY and CDR2 is FYNNEI in the germline V gene. The chain's CDR3 is CASTGTGAVTEAFF. Written as DNA, the CDR3 is TGTGCCAGCACAGGGACAGGGGCAGTTACTGAAGCTTTCTTT.

V is TRBV11-2 and J is TRBJ2-7; no clear D gene. In germline, CDR1 is SGHAT, CDR2 FQNNGV. V shed 5 bases and J shed 4 bases, with 9 bases lying between them. The CDR3 contains 12 residues. The CDR3 DNA reads as TGTGCCAGCAGCGCTAGTGGATACGAGCAGTACTTC. Translation gives CASSASGYEQYF.

This chain joins TRBV5-5 and TRBJ1-1; no firm D call. Looked up from germline, CDR1 is SGHKS and CDR2 is YYEKEE (reference sequence). The CDR3 extends over 17 amino acids. V lost 0 bases, J lost 4 bases, and 19 bases lay in between. CDR3 nucleotide sequence: TGTGCCAGCAGCTTGGCCCCGCGGGGAATCTCGGGCACTGAAGCTTTCTTT. Translation: CASSLAPRGISGTEAFF.

The genes are TRBV4-1 and TRBJ2-7, with D tentatively TRBD2 (5 bases). This CDR3 comprises 17 residues. V dropped 4 bases and J dropped 3 bases, with 22 bases sitting between them. The germline gives CDR1 MGHRA, CDR2 YSYEKL. The CDR3 loop reads CASSPPLGGPRRYEQYF. DNA for the CDR3: TGCGCCAGCAGCCCGCCCCTTGGAGGTCCCCGGCGCTACGAGCAGTACTTC.

V is TRBV6-5 and J is TRBJ1-2; no definite D call. This CDR3 contains 13 residues. V was clipped by 6 bases and J by 5 bases, with 13 bases between them. The germline gives CDR1 MNHEY, CDR2 SVGAGI. The CDR3 sequence is CASREDTQYGYTF. The CDR3, as DNA: TGTGCCAGCAGAGAAGACACCCAGTATGGCTACACCTTC.

This rearrangement joins TRBV11-2 to TRBJ2-4, with TRBD2 matching 10 bases. The CDR3 is made up of 14 amino acids. Germline-derived CDR1 and CDR2 are SGHAT and FQNNGV. The trim removed 0 bases at V and 12 bases at J, leaving 5 bases unmatched. Here the CDR3 DNA reads TGTGCCAGCAGCTTAGAAGGGACTAGCGTGGATCAGTACTTC. Its translation is CASSLEGTSVDQYF.

The chain combines TRBV7-9 with TRBJ1-1, with D possibly being TRBD1 (5 bases). Germline V CDR1 and CDR2: SEHNR, FQNEAQ (reference sequence). This CDR3 has 12 amino acids. V lost 5 bases and J lost 5, with 9 bases in between. Here the CDR3 reads CASSPQGTEAFF. CDR3 nucleotides: TGTGCCAGCAGCCCCCAGGGAACTGAAGCTTTCTTT.

The chain recombines TRBV6-5 with TRBJ2-7, with 7 positions matching TRBD2. This CDR3 region has 14 residues. Germline assignment: CDR1 MNHEY and CDR2 SVGAGI. V lost 6 bases, J lost 7 bases, and 12 bases stayed unmatched. The DNA for the CDR3 is TGTGCCAGCAGCTCCCTCGGGAGGCTTGGGGAGCAGTACTTC. As protein: CASSSLGRLGEQYF.

The J gene is TRBJ2-3, the V gene TRBV6-9; no firm D call. Trimming pared 4 bases from V and 0 bases from J, leaving 8 bases between. This CDR3 contains 14 residues. CDR1 MNHGY and CDR2 SVAAGI come from the germline V gene. This CDR3 reads CASSSAGSTDTQYF. Here the CDR3 DNA reads TGTGCCAGCAGTTCCGCAGGTAGCACAGATACGCAGTATTTT.

The chain couples TRBV2 to TRBJ2-7, with 9 bases lining up with TRBD2. The CDR3 totals 14 residues. After removal of 6 bases from V and 0 bases from J, the junction contained 3 bases not matched to a gene. Germline V gene data show CDR1 as SNHLY and CDR2 as FYNNEI. CDR3 bases: TGTGCCAGCAGCGAGACTAGCGGCTCCTACGAGCAGTACTTC. The encoded protein is CASSETSGSYEQYF.

For this clone: At one end, the junction sequence differs from germline, possibly due to a read error. The CDR3 DNA reads TGCCTAAATAGCAATCAGCCCCAGCATTTT. Its protein is CLNSNQPQHF. This sequence joins TRBV7-4 and TRBJ1-5; D is unresolved. The CDR3 has 10 amino acids. The germline gives CDR1 SGHVT, CDR2 SQSDAQ.

J is TRBJ2-7 and V is TRBV30; 13 bases map to TRBD2. CDR1 is GTSNPN and CDR2 is SVGIG in the germline V gene (reference sequence). Trimming cost V 3 bases and J 5 bases; bases outside gene matches: 7. This CDR3 comprises 15 residues. The CDR3 here is CAWRITGTSGNEQYF. CDR3 DNA sequence: TGTGCCTGGAGAATAACCGGGACTAGCGGGAACGAGCAGTACTTC. Drawing the rest from reference TRBV30 and TRBJ2-7, the complete variable domain is SQTIHQWPATLVQPVGSPLSLECTVEGTSNPNLYWYRQAAGRGLQLLFYSVGIGQISSEVPQNLSASRPQDRQFILSSKKLLLSDSGFYLCAWRITGTSGNEQYFGPGTRLTVT.

CDR3 nucleotides: TGTGCCAGCAGTGAAAGGGGGCAGGACACTGAAGCTTTCTTT. Its protein product is CASSERGQDTEAFF. This chain uses TRBV6-1 with TRBJ1-1; 7 bases line up with TRBD1. Trimming cost V 2 bases and J 3 bases; bases outside gene matches: 3. Germline loops: CDR1 MNHNS, CDR2 SASEGT. The CDR3 is made up of 14 amino acids.

This chain joins TRBV19 and TRBJ1-2; D gene unclear. Trimming took 7 bases from V and 6 from J, leaving 12 bases between them. The CDR3 covers 12 residues. Germline CDR1 reads LNHDA; CDR2 reads SQIVND (reference sequence). The CDR3 sequence is CASTDAGDGYTF. CDR3 DNA: TGTGCCAGTACCGACGCCGGGGATGGCTACACCTTC.

V is TRBV9 and J is TRBJ2-7, with 9 bases lining up with TRBD1. With V trimmed by 2 bases and J by 6 bases, 9 bases remained unmatched. There are 15 residues in the CDR3. In germline, CDR1 is SGDLS, CDR2 YYNGEE. CDR3 sequence reads: CASSVRPGQGAEQYF. The CDR3 DNA sequence: TGTGCCAGCAGCGTGAGACCGGGACAGGGAGCCGAGCAGTACTTC.